A single sample gave rise to the 6 T cell receptor beta chains below, sequenced in a study of blood T cell repertoires in COVID-19 (dated by TCRdb to 2018 to 2021). The library was produced with the immunoSEQ multiplex PCR assay. The table comes from immuneACCESS by way of TCRdb, which keeps in-frame sequences with V and J called. Part of the clones is missing from these tables; in studies checked, under half for an unresolved V gene and the rest for unknown reasons. This sample holds about 140,000 clones; 86% were observed only once. Roughly 8% of the sample is in the top ten clones. Sequences were obtained from peripheral blood. These receptor sequences come from a woman aged 55-70 years with acute or convalescent COVID-19.

The chain combines TRBV11-2 with TRBJ2-1; TRBD2 matches at 14 bases. Germline-derived CDR1 and CDR2 are SGHAT and FQNNGV. With 5 bases clipped from V and 3 bases from J, the junction kept 6 bases outside the gene matches. There are 17 residues in the CDR3. The CDR3, as DNA: TGTGCCAGCAGCCTCCGGACTAGCGGGGGGAACTACAATGAGCAGTTCTTC. Protein sequence: CASSLRTSGGNYNEQFF.

This chain uses TRBV19 with TRBJ2-7; 7 nucleotides match TRBD1. Trimming took 4 bases from V and 2 from J; bases not matched to a gene: 5. CDR3 length: 14 amino acids. The germline gives CDR1 LNHDA, CDR2 SQIVND (reference sequence). The CDR3 sequence: CASSKDRVPYEQYF. The CDR3 nucleotides read TGTGCCAGTAGTAAAGACAGGGTACCCTACGAGCAGTACTTC.

V and J are TRBV27 and TRBJ1-6; tentative D call: TRBD1 (5 bases). The germline V gene has CDR1 MNHEY and CDR2 SMNVEV (reference sequence). The CDR3 runs to 15 residues. V lost 3 bases and J 6 bases, leaving 12 bases between the germline ends. In DNA form, the CDR3 reads TGTGCCAGCAGTTTGAGGTCCAGGGCTAATTCACCCCTCCACTTT. Encoded protein: CASSLRSRANSPLHF.

The chain joins TRBV28 to TRBJ2-3; 10 nucleotides match TRBD2. The germline V gene encodes CDR1 MDHEN and CDR2 SYDVKM. The V and J ends lost 6 bases and 3 bases, in that order; junction bases with no gene match: 6. CDR3 size: 15 residues. CDR3 loop: CASSLSGGPTDTQYF. CDR3 DNA sequence: TGTGCCAGCAGCCTTAGCGGGGGGCCAACAGATACGCAGTATTTT. Full variable domain (rest looked up from reference TRBV28 and TRBJ2-3): DVKVTQSSRYLVKRTGEKVFLECVQDMDHENMFWYRQDPGLGLRLIYFSYDVKMKEKGDIPEGYSVSREKKERFSLILESASTNQTSMYLCASSLSGGPTDTQYFGPGTRLTVL.

The chain links TRBV2 to TRBJ2-7; D gene uncertain. Germline CDR1 reads SNHLY; CDR2 reads FYNNEI. The V and J ends lost 11 bases and 0 bases respectively, with 14 bases between them. The CDR3 extends over 13 amino acids. The CDR3 coding sequence is TGTGCCGTCCGTTTGGCTAGCTCCTACGAGCAGTACTTC. Its protein is CAVRLASSYEQYF.

This chain links TRBV7-2 with TRBJ1-3; 7 nucleotides agree with TRBD1. The CDR3 has 16 residues. V was clipped by 5 bases and J by 4 bases; unmatched bases: 11. Looked up from germline, CDR1 is SGHTA and CDR2 is FQGNSA. This CDR3 is CASSPTGQIRGNTIYF. The CDR3 DNA sequence: TGTGCCAGCAGCCCCACGGGACAGATCCGAGGAAACACCATATATTTT.